The clone carrying this T cell receptor beta chain was observed a single time. The antigen remains undetermined. Treatment described: roughly 10-day PBMC culture with coronavirus spike peptide pools or control peptides (ViraFEST assay). First, ViraFEST expanded antigen-specific T cells with peptide pools, and next it sequenced the TCRs. The Oncomine TCR Beta short-read assay was applied to DNA of cultured CD4+ T cells. TCRdb re-derived calls from the PCR reads in MiXCR, one entry per CDR3 protein. The table has under 8,500 distinct CDR3 sequences, approximately 60% seen once. This entry comes from a study of vaccination and CD4 T cells after COVID-19. Study background: Recovered patients in the cohort numbered six men and four women, two of them Hispanic. A median of 72 days (range 14 to 241) separated dose two from the taking of post-vaccine samples.

This CDR3 has 16 residues. V shed 6 bases and J shed 5 bases, with 22 bases lying between them. Germline CDR1 SEHNR, CDR2 FQNEAQ (reference sequence). The V gene is TRBV7-9, the J gene TRBJ1-2, with unresolved D. Sequencing used cultured CD4+ T cells from blood, obtained after SARS-CoV-2 vaccination. This receptor was identified in a human donor with COVID-19. As DNA, the CDR3 is TGTGCCAGCAGGGCCGGAGATACCCGGAGCAAGTATGGCTACACCTTC. It is translated as CASRAGDTRSKYGYTF.